What follows are 5 T cell receptor beta chains derived from one specimen sequenced in a study of shared clonotypes between healthy human individuals. Some clones are missing from TCRdb's copy, which holds only in-frame ones; the method was immunoSEQ multiplex PCR. The table has about 2 million clones, 85% to 95% seen once; the top ten hold 0.13%. Sequenced sample: naive CD4+ T cells sorted from blood. The subset is: CD45RA+ positively selected. Every receptor here comes from a man aged 18 to 30 in good health.

The chain has TRBV5-4 and TRBJ2-1; 8 positions match TRBD2. CDR3 length: 16 amino acids. Germline trimming cut 0 bases from V and 5 bases from J; bases unmatched to any gene: 7. Per germline, CDR1 SGHNT and CDR2 YYREEE (reference sequence). In DNA form, the CDR3 reads TGTGCCAGCAGCTTGGGAGCGGGAGCAGGCAACAATGAGCAGTTCTTC. Its translation is CASSLGAGAGNNEQFF.

V gene TRBV27 combines with J gene TRBJ2-7; 12 nucleotides line up with TRBD2. The CDR3 totals 16 residues. Unmatched junction bases numbered 6, after V lost 4 bases and J lost 2 bases. Germline V lookup: CDR1 MNHEY, CDR2 SMNVEV (reference sequence). The CDR3 here is CASSSSRTSGTYEQYF. The CDR3, as DNA: TGTGCCAGCAGTTCCTCTCGGACTAGCGGGACCTACGAGCAGTACTTC.

V usage is TRBV10-3 and J usage is TRBJ1-2; TRBD1 is a possible D gene (5 bases). This CDR3 comprises 13 residues. Trimming pared 3 bases from V and 8 bases from J, leaving 13 bases between. Germline V gives CDR1 ENHRY, CDR2 SYGVKD. This CDR3 is CAISDDSLGGYTF. CDR3 DNA sequence: TGTGCCATCAGTGACGACAGCCTGGGCGGCTACACCTTC.

This rearrangement joins TRBV4-1 to TRBJ1-5; D is possibly TRBD1 (5 bases). The germline gives CDR1 MGHRA, CDR2 YSYEKL. The V end lost 0 bases, the J end lost 7 bases, and 16 bases lay between the germline ends. The CDR3 is 16 amino acids. CDR3 in DNA: TGCGCCAGCAGCCAAGACCCCGCCGCCAGGGACCAGCCCCAGCATTTT. As protein: CASSQDPAARDQPQHF.

The chain is built from TRBV7-9 and TRBJ2-7; no firm D call. This CDR3 comprises 13 residues. Trimming removed 5 bases at V and 4 bases at J, with 12 bases between. Germline V CDR1 and CDR2: SEHNR, FQNEAQ (reference sequence). CDR3 sequence: CASSRASVYEQYF. CDR3 nucleotide sequence: TGTGCCAGCAGCCGGGCCTCAGTGTACGAGCAGTACTTC.